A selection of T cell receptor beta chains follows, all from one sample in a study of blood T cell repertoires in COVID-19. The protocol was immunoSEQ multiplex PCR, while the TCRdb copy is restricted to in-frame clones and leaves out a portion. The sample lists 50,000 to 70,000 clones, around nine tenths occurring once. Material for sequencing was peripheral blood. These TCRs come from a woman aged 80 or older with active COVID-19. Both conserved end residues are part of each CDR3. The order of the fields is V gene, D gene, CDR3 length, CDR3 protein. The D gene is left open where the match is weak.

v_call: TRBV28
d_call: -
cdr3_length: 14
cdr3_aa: CASSSGGGNTEAFF

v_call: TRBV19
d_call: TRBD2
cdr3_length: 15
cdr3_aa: CASSPAGGTYNEQFF

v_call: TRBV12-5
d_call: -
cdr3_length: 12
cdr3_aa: CASGFRGNTIYF

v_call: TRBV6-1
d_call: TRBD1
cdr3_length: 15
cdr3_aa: CASSEQGVPNEKLFF

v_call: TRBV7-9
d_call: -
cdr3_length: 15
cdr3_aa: CASSLDRIYNSPLHF

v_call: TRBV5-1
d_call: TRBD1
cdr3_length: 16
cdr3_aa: CASSLPGTGAPYGYTF

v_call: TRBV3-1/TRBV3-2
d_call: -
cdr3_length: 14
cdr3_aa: CASSQSSEQETQYF

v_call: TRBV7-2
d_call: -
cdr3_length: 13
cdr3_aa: CASSLDQASEQYF

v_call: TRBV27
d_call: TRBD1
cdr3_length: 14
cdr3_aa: CASSLGTVYNEQFF

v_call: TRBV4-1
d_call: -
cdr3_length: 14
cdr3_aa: CASSQGPADSPLHF

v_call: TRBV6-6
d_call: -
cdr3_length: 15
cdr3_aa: CASSYVAGKADTQYF

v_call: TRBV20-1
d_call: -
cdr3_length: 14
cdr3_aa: CSASTGDAGNEQFF

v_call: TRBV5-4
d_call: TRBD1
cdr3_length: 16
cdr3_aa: CASSLWMTGDTGELFF

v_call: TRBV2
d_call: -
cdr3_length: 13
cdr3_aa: CASRTPGLETQYF

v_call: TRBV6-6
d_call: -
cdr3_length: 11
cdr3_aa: CASSYLETQYF

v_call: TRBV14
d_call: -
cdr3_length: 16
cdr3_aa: CASSQGYGLSGNTIYF